This T cell receptor (beta chain) was sequenced for a study of blood T cell repertoires in COVID-19. Study details: Spain, Italy and the United States supplied samples that represented acute and convalescent COVID-19.

CDR1 GTSNPN and CDR2 SVGIG come from the germline V gene (reference sequence). The CDR3 is 15 amino acids. Trimming removed 3 bases from V and 0 bases from J, with 15 bases in between. Patients from Seattle were sampled longitudinally, starting during active infection. In the source study's methods: By means of reference gene primer amplification, nucleated cell counts were estimated. Measured with immunoSEQ multiplex PCR; TCRdb has only the in-frame clones, and not every one. V, J and clone size were drawn from that table, and D and trimming were deduced from the DNA. This table has around 140,000 clones, about 88% appearing once.

Material for sequencing was peripheral blood. This chain uses TRBV30 with TRBJ2-7; tentative D call: TRBD1 (6 bases). The TCR comes from a human donor with COVID-19, enrolled during active disease. The donor label of this sample is uncertain. CDR3 sequence: CAWRADRFSSYEQYF. CDR3 DNA sequence: TGTGCCTGGAGGGCCGACAGGTTTTCCTCCTACGAGCAGTACTTC.